The 30 T cell receptor beta chains reported below all come from one sample, sequenced in a study of siplizumab effects on memory and regulatory T cells. Some clones are missing from TCRdb's copy, which holds only in-frame ones; the method was immunoSEQ multiplex PCR. The repertoire consists of 70,000 to 90,000 clones, with 70% to 90% occurring once and the leading ten covering 15%. Sequenced: CD4+ T cells sorted from blood. These receptor sequences come from a human donor in good health.

The J gene is TRBJ2-5, the V gene TRBV4-1; D is undetermined. Between the trimmed V and J ends, which lost 6 bases and 3 bases, there was a span of 14 bases. Germline lookup yields CDR1 MGHRA and CDR2 YSYEKL. This CDR3 is built from 14 residues. CDR3 sequence reads: CASSRITEKETQYF. As DNA, the CDR3 is TGCGCCAGCAGTCGAATTACCGAGAAAGAGACCCAGTACTTC.

The V gene is TRBV18, the J gene TRBJ1-5, with D perhaps TRBD1 (5 bases). V gave up 5 bases and J gave up 5 bases, with 10 bases separating them. The CDR3 runs 13 residues. Germline loops: CDR1 KGHSH, CDR2 LQKENI. The CDR3 bases are TGTGCCAGCTCATCTGACAGTTATCAGCCCCAGCATTTT. Protein product: CASSSDSYQPQHF.

This sequence joins TRBV2 and TRBJ1-1; possibly TRBD1 for D (5 bases). Germline loops: CDR1 SNHLY, CDR2 FYNNEI. V dropped 8 bases and J dropped 0 bases, with 7 bases sitting between them. The CDR3 contains 12 residues. CDR3 nucleotides: TGTGCCAGCGCGACAGTGAACACTGAAGCTTTCTTT. Amino acids: CASATVNTEAFF.

Turning to this clone: Other DNA sequences in this sample translate to the same CDR3. V usage is TRBV29-1 and J usage is TRBJ1-3, with D maybe TRBD1 (6 bases). The germline V and J ends were trimmed by 1 base and 4 bases, with 8 bases remaining between them. Germline CDR1 and CDR2: SQVTM and ANQGSEA. This CDR3 spans 13 amino acids. DNA of the CDR3: TGCAGCGTTGAAGGAGGGGGGGGAAACACCATATATTTT. It codes for CSVEGGGGNTIYF.

The rearrangement joins TRBV6-6 to TRBJ2-3, with D perhaps TRBD1 (7 bases). The CDR3 length is 14 residues. Trimming left V 2 bases short and J 6 bases short, with 12 bases between. Germline V gene lookup returns CDR1 MNHNY and CDR2 SVGAGI (reference sequence). CDR3 nucleotide sequence: TGTGCCAGCAGTTACAGGAGGGGGCGGGATACGCAGTATTTT. Its protein product is CASSYRRGRDTQYF.

The J gene is TRBJ2-7, the V gene TRBV28; the match to TRBD1 covers 7 bases. V was pared by 5 bases and J by 4 bases, with 8 bases of the junction left unmatched. Per the germline V gene, CDR1 is MDHEN and CDR2 is SYDVKM. The CDR3 runs to 14 residues. The CDR3 here is CASSPGQSRYEQYF. The CDR3 coding sequence is TGTGCCAGCAGTCCGGGACAGAGCCGATACGAGCAGTACTTC.

The chain joins TRBV19 to TRBJ2-2; 7 nucleotides align to TRBD2. Trimming cost V 4 bases and J 1 base; bases outside gene matches: 3. CDR1 LNHDA and CDR2 SQIVND come from the germline V gene (reference sequence). The CDR3 runs 15 residues. The CDR3 bases are TGTGCCAGTAGTACCCGGGGGGTGAACACCGGGGAGCTGTTTTTT. It translates to CASSTRGVNTGELFF.

The V call is TRBV15, the J call TRBJ2-1, with 10 bases that match TRBD2. Germline V gives CDR1 LNHNV, CDR2 YYDKDF (reference sequence). Trimming at V came to 3 bases and at J to 4 bases, leaving 3 bases not matched to a gene. This CDR3 has 15 residues. CDR3 residues: CATSSFSGRYNEQFF. For the CDR3, the DNA is TGTGCCACCAGCAGCTTTAGCGGGAGGTACAATGAGCAGTTCTTC.

Notes on this clone: Other DNA sequences in the sample encode the same CDR3. This chain uses TRBV9 with TRBJ2-2, with 11 bases aligning to TRBD1. Trimming removed 2 bases from V and 4 bases from J; junction bases left unmatched: 7. The germline V gene encodes CDR1 SGDLS and CDR2 YYNGEE. The CDR3 is made up of 17 amino acids. Here the CDR3 DNA reads TGTGCCAGCAGCGTCGGACAGGGGGCGGGGCTCACCGGGGAGCTGTTTTTT. Protein sequence: CASSVGQGAGLTGELFF.

The chain uses TRBV7-2 and TRBJ1-2; 7 bases are a match to TRBD1. V gave up 2 bases and J gave up 4 bases; unmatched junction bases: 10. In germline, CDR1 is SGHTA, CDR2 FQGNSA. The CDR3 is made up of 16 amino acids. The CDR3 loop is CASSLQTGQQGYGYTF. The CDR3 DNA is TGTGCCAGCAGCTTACAAACGGGACAGCAGGGCTATGGCTACACCTTC.

CDR3 nucleotides: TGCAGCGTGCACGGGACTAGCGGGGGAAATGAGCAGTTCTTC. It encodes CSVHGTSGGNEQFF. The chain recombines TRBV29-1 with TRBJ2-1; 14 nucleotides agree with TRBD2. V was clipped by 6 bases and J by 7 bases; unmatched bases: 5. The CDR3 has 14 residues. Germline V lookup: CDR1 SQVTM, CDR2 ANQGSEA.

The rearrangement uses TRBV2 and TRBJ2-1; D is possibly TRBD2 (5 bases). The length of the CDR3 is 16 residues. Germline CDR1 SNHLY, CDR2 FYNNEI. Between the trimmed V and J ends, which lost 4 bases and 0 bases, there was a span of 13 bases. CDR3 sequence (DNA): TGTGCCAGCAGTGGGTTCTCGGCGGGCTCCTACAATGAGCAGTTCTTC. This gives the protein CASSGFSAGSYNEQFF.

The J gene is TRBJ2-7, the V gene TRBV30; TRBD2 is a possible D gene (5 bases). From germline, CDR1 is GTSNPN and CDR2 SVGIG (reference sequence). The V and J ends lost 4 bases and 6 bases respectively, with 10 bases between them. The CDR3 is 11 amino acids. DNA for the CDR3: TGTGCCTGGATGAGGGCCGGCGAGCAGTACTTC. It specifies CAWMRAGEQYF. The full variable domain, completed using reference TRBV30 and TRBJ2-7, is SQTIHQWPATLVQPVGSPLSLECTVEGTSNPNLYWYRQAAGRGLQLLFYSVGIGQISSEVPQNLSASRPQDRQFILSSKKLLLSDSGFYLCAWMRAGEQYFGPGTRLTVT.

J is TRBJ2-5 and V is TRBV7-9; D is perhaps TRBD1 (5 bases). The V end lost 3 bases, the J end lost 1 base, and 9 bases lay between the germline ends. The CDR3 length is 14 residues. Germline CDR1 is SEHNR and CDR2 is FQNEAQ (reference sequence). This chain's CDR3 is CASSFGQVQETQYF. CDR3 DNA sequence: TGTGCCAGCAGCTTCGGACAAGTCCAAGAGACCCAGTACTTC.

This chain uses TRBV5-4 with TRBJ1-1; D ambiguous. CDR1 and CDR2 from the germline V gene are SGHNT and YYREEE (reference sequence). This CDR3 spans 11 amino acids. V was trimmed by 3 bases and J by 11 bases, leaving 11 bases between them. Here the CDR3 reads CASSSGPRAFF. The CDR3 DNA is TGTGCCAGCAGCTCCGGGCCCCGGGCTTTCTTT.

The genes are TRBV18 and TRBJ1-4; D is perhaps TRBD1 (6 bases). The CDR3 runs to 14 residues. Trimming removed 3 bases at V and 8 bases at J, with 13 bases between. Germline values: CDR1 KGHSH, CDR2 LQKENI. Here the CDR3 reads CASSPGQSREKLFF. The CDR3 DNA sequence: TGTGCCAGCTCACCGGGACAATCAAGGGAAAAACTGTTTTTT.

The V gene is TRBV29-1, the J gene TRBJ2-7; 11 nucleotides agree with TRBD2. The V gene's germline CDR1 is SQVTM and CDR2 ANQGSEA. This CDR3 is built from 12 residues. The V gene end was trimmed by 5 bases and the J gene end by 4 bases; junction bases not matched to a gene: 1. The CDR3 nucleotides read TGCAGCGTTACTAGCGGGAGATACGAGCAGTACTTC. Its translation is CSVTSGRYEQYF.

The J gene is TRBJ2-2, the V gene TRBV7-3, with D maybe TRBD1 (6 bases). The length of the CDR3 is 16 residues. The V end lost 1 base, the J end lost 2 bases, and 11 bases lay between the germline ends. Germline V gene sequence: CDR1 SGHTA, CDR2 FQGTGA. The CDR3 protein is CASSLIRGTNTGELFF. DNA of the CDR3: TGTGCCAGCAGCTTAATTAGGGGGACAAACACCGGGGAGCTGTTTTTT.

The genes are TRBV6-5 and TRBJ2-5; D not resolved. Germline V gene data show CDR1 as MNHEY and CDR2 as SVGAGI. V was trimmed by 8 bases and J by 7 bases, leaving 14 bases between them. This CDR3 comprises 12 residues. The CDR3 bases are TGTGCCAGCTCTGGGGAAGTGGGGACCCAGTACTTC. It is translated as CASSGEVGTQYF.

In the case of this clone: Other DNA sequences in the same sample also yield this CDR3. The chain couples TRBV19 to TRBJ2-5, with 9 nucleotides matching TRBD2. The CDR3 loop spans 15 amino acids. Germline V gives CDR1 LNHDA, CDR2 SQIVND (reference sequence). Trimming cost V 1 base and J 4 bases; bases outside gene matches: 4. The CDR3 DNA follows: TGTGCCAGTAGTATAGGCAGCGGGAGGCGAGAGACCCAGTACTTC. It specifies CASSIGSGRRETQYF.

This clone was picked up one time. The V call is TRBV9, the J call TRBJ2-2; D is possibly TRBD1 or TRBD2 (6 bases each). Germline CDR1 SGDLS, CDR2 YYNGEE. This CDR3 is 14 amino acids long. Trimming stripped 0 bases from V and 5 bases from J, with 8 bases between. CDR3 nucleotide sequence: TGTGCCAGCAGCGTAGGGAGGGGGACCGGGGAGCTGTTTTTT. This sequence encodes CASSVGRGTGELFF.

The V and J genes are TRBV30 and TRBJ1-2; 7 bases align to TRBD1. The germline V gene encodes CDR1 GTSNPN and CDR2 SVGIG (reference sequence). V trimming: 8 bases; J trimming: 2 bases; junction bases outside the gene matches: 8. This CDR3 contains 13 residues. Written as DNA, the CDR3 is TGTGCCCGGAACCAGGGGGGGAACTATGGCTACACCTTC. This translates into CARNQGGNYGYTF. Combining the CDR3 with reference TRBV30 and TRBJ1-2 gives the whole variable domain SQTIHQWPATLVQPVGSPLSLECTVEGTSNPNLYWYRQAAGRGLQLLFYSVGIGQISSEVPQNLSASRPQDRQFILSSKKLLLSDSGFYLCARNQGGNYGYTFGSGTRLTVV.

This sequence joins TRBV6-6 and TRBJ2-2; 9 bases match TRBD2. This CDR3 region has 14 residues. The V gene's germline CDR1 is MNHNY and CDR2 SVGAGI (reference sequence). With V trimmed by 6 bases and J by 3 bases, 2 bases remained unmatched. CDR3 DNA: TGTGCCAGCAGGACTAGCGGCTACACCGGGGAGCTGTTTTTT. The encoded protein is CASRTSGYTGELFF.

DNA for the CDR3: TGTGCCAGCAGCGGGACAGCCGGCGTCACTGAAGCTTTCTTT. It specifies CASSGTAGVTEAFF. The chain recombines TRBV6-1 with TRBJ1-1; 7 bases match TRBD1. CDR3 length equals 14 residues. Trimming cost V 6 bases and J 4 bases; bases outside gene matches: 8. Germline-derived CDR1 and CDR2 are MNHNS and SASEGT.

This clone occurred once. J is TRBJ2-4 and V is TRBV30, with D perhaps assigned TRBD1 or TRBD2 (5 bases each). The length of the CDR3 is 14 residues. The V end was cut by 0 bases, the J end by 6 bases, with 12 bases between. From germline, CDR1 is GTSNPN and CDR2 SVGIG (reference sequence). The CDR3 here is CAWSVGTWANIQYF. The CDR3 region has the DNA TGTGCCTGGAGTGTAGGGACCTGGGCAAACATTCAGTACTTC.

This clone was counted a few times. The genes are TRBV11-2 and TRBJ2-5; D is possibly TRBD2 (5 bases). This CDR3 has 14 amino acids. V gave up 2 bases and J gave up 5 bases, with 12 bases separating them. Germline CDR1 is SGHAT and CDR2 is FQNNGV. The CDR3 DNA reads as TGTGCCAGCAGCTTATCGAGGCCGGGGGAGACCCAGTACTTC. It is translated as CASSLSRPGETQYF.

The gene calls are TRBV7-8 and TRBJ2-7, with D possibly being TRBD1 (6 bases). CDR1 SGHVS and CDR2 FQNEAQ come from the germline V gene. The CDR3 covers 15 residues. V was cut by 1 base and J by 7 bases, with 17 bases left in between. The CDR3 protein is CASSLDRDRLREQYF. Written as DNA, the CDR3 is TGTGCCAGCAGCTTAGACAGGGACCGATTGCGGGAGCAGTACTTC.

The chain couples TRBV6-5 to TRBJ1-2; D not resolved. Germline CDR1 is MNHEY and CDR2 is SVGAGI. The CDR3 is 15 amino acids. Between the trimmed V and J ends, which lost 0 bases and 2 bases, there was a span of 10 bases. CDR3 loop: CASSYSGSTNYGYTF. The CDR3 DNA sequence: TGTGCCAGCAGTTACTCGGGCAGCACGAACTATGGCTACACCTTC.

CDR3 bases: TGTGCCAGCAGTGCCCGGACGGGGAACACAGATACGCAGTATTTT. It specifies CASSARTGNTDTQYF. The chain recombines TRBV6-1 with TRBJ2-3; maybe TRBD2 (5 bases). Trimming took off 4 bases at V and 2 bases at J, with 13 bases between the two ends. Germline V gene lookup returns CDR1 MNHNS and CDR2 SASEGT. The CDR3 sequence is 15 residues long.

This clone was detected once. The genes are TRBV9 and TRBJ1-2; 8 bases map to TRBD1. Germline CDR1 SGDLS, CDR2 YYNGEE. With V trimmed by 3 bases and J by 9 bases, 7 bases remained unmatched. The CDR3 runs 13 residues. Here the CDR3 reads CASSAGQGDSYTF. The CDR3 coding sequence is TGTGCCAGCAGCGCCGGACAGGGCGATAGCTACACCTTC.